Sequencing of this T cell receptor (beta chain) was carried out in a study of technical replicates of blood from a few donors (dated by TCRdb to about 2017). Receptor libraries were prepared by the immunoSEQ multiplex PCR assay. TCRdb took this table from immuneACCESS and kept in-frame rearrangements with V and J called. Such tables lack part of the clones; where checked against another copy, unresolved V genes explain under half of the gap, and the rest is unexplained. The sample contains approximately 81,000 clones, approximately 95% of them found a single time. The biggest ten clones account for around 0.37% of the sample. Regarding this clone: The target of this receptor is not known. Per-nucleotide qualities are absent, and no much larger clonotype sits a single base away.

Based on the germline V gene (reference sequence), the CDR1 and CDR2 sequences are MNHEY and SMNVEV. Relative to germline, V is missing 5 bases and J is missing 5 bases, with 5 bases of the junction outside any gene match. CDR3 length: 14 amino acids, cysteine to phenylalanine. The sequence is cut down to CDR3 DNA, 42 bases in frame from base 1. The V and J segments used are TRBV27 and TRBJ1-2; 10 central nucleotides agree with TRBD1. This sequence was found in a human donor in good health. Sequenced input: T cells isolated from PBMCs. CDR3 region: CASSRQGAGYGYTF. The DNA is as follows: TGTGCCAGCAGTCGACAGGGGGCAGGTTATGGCTACACCTTC.